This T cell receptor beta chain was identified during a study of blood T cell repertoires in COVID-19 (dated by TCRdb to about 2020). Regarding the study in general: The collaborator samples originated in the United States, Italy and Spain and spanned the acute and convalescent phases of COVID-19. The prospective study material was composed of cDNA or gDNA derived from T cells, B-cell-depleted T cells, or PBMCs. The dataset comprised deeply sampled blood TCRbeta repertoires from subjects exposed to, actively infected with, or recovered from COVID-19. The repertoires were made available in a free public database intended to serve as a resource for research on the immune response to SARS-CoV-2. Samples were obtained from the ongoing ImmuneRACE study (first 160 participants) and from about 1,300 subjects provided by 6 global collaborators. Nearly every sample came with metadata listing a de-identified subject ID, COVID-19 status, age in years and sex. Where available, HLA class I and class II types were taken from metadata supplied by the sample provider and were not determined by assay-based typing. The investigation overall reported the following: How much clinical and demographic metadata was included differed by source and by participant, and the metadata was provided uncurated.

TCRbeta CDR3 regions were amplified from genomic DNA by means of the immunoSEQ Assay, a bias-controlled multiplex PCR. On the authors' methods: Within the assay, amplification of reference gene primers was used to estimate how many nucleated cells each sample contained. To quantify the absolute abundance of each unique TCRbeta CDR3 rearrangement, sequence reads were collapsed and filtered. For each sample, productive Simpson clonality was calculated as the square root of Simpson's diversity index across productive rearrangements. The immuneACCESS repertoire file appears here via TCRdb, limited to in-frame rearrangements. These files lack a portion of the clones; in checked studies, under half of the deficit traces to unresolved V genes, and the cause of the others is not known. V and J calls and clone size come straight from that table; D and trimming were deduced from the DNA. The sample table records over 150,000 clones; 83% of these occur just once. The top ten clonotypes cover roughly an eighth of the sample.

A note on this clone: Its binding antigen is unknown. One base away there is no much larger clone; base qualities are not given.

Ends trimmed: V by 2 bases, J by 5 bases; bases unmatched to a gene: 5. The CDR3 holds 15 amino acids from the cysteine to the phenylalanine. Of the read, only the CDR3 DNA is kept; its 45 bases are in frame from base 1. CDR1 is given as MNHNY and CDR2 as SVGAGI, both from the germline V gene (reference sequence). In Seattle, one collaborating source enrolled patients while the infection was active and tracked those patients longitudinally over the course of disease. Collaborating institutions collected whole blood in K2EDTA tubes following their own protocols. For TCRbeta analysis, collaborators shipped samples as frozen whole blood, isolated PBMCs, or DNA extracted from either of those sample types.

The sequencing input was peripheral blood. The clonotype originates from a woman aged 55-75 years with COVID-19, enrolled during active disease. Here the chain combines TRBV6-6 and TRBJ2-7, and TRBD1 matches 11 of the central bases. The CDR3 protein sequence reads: CASSYRDRGSHEQYF. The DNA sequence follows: TGTGCCAGCAGTTACCGGGACAGGGGGTCCCACGAGCAGTACTTC.